The T cell receptor (beta chain) under discussion was sequenced for a study of blood T cell repertoires in COVID-19. Whole-study context: T cells, B-cell-depleted T cells, or PBMCs provided the cDNA or gDNA that served as material.

Only a few counts were recorded for this clone. Original processing notes: Estimation of nucleated cell counts relied on the amplification of reference gene primers. Clones were read by immunoSEQ multiplex PCR, and TCRdb kept only the in-frame ones, dropping some. For V, J and clone size, that table is used; D and trimming come from the DNA. The table lists more than 100,000 clones, about 89% of them singletons. CDR3 size: 13 residues. The germline V gene has CDR1 MGHRA and CDR2 YSYEKL. Trimming stripped 3 bases from V and 3 bases from J, with 9 bases between. This sequence originates from a man aged 50 or older with active or convalescent COVID-19. The rearrangement uses TRBV4-1 and TRBJ2-7; TRBD1 might be the D (6 bases). Sequences were obtained from peripheral blood. The CDR3 protein is CASSQTGYYEQYF. Written as DNA, the CDR3 is TGCGCCAGCAGCCAGACAGGATACTACGAGCAGTACTTC.